This TCR beta chain stems from a study of T cell responses to AZD1222 COVID-19 vaccine. Study-wide findings and caveats: As reported, nearly half of all spike-specific TCRs target variant regions that are unmutated.

Libraries were prepared by immunoSEQ multiplex PCR; TCRdb keeps only in-frame clonotypes and omits some of them. Of 150,000 or so clones in the sample, 75% to 90% were seen once. This CDR3 is 13 amino acids long. The V end lost 5 bases, the J end lost 5 bases, and 12 bases lay between the germline ends. This clone was found a few times. The antigen is unknown. Other DNA sequences in the sample encode the same CDR3. This TCR derives from an adult who had recovered from COVID-19. The chain is built from TRBV12-3 or TRBV12-4 and TRBJ1-2; maybe TRBD1 (5 bases). Sequences were derived from peripheral blood, sampled after recovery from COVID-19. The CDR3 loop reads CASSLGRGYGYTF. The CDR3, as DNA: TGTGCCAGCAGTCTCGGGAGGGGATATGGCTACACCTTC.